The sequence of this T cell receptor beta chain was determined in a study of shared clonotypes between healthy human individuals. Overall study results and limits: The sole specimen, blood, was sampled, and tissue repertoires likely differ. Clonotype sharing among donors was expected to depend on sequencing depth.

About this clone itself: Its matching antigen is unknown.

Germline V gene sequence: CDR1 LNHDA, CDR2 SQIVND (reference sequence). The trim removed 3 bases at V and 3 bases at J, leaving 9 bases unmatched. The CDR3 consists of 17 residues. An assay was performed, and its level was deep. Amplification in unsorted PBMC replicate PCRs started from 250 to 350 ng DNA, which equals around 31,000 T cell genomes. Using immunoSEQ multiplex PCR, the repertoire was profiled, and TCRdb retains in-frame clones only, with some absent. This sample carries more than 400,000 clones, roughly 80% of them seen once, and the ten largest clones take over 9.5%. The rearrangement joins TRBV19 to TRBJ1-5; 9 bases map to TRBD1. Source material: PBMCs. The sequence came from a middle-aged woman in good health. Some clones in this sample may be carry-over from other donors' samples. CDR3 loop: CASSILTGGTFNQPQHF. Here the CDR3 DNA reads TGTGCCAGTAGTATTTTGACAGGGGGTACCTTCAATCAGCCCCAGCATTTT. The full variable domain, completed using reference TRBV19 and TRBJ1-5, is DGGITQSPKYLFRKEGQNVTLSCEQNLNHDAMYWYRQDPGQGLRLIYYSQIVNDFQKGDIAEGYSVSREKKESFPLTVTSAQKNPTAFYLCASSILTGGTFNQPQHFGDGTRLSIL.